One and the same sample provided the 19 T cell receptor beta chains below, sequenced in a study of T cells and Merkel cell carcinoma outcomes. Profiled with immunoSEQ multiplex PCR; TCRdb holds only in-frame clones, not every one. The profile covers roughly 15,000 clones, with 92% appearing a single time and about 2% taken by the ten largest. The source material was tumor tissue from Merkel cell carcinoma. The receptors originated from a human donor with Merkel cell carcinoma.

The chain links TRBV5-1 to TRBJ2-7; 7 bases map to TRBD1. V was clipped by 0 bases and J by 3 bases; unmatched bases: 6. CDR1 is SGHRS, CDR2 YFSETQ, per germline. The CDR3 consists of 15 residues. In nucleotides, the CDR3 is TGCGCCAGCAGCTTGGGCGGACAGGCAAACTACGAGCAGTACTTC. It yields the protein CASSLGGQANYEQYF.

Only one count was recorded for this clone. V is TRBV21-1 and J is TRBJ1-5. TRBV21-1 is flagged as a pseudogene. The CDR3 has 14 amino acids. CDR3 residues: CASSSRGSNQPQHF. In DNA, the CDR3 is TGTGCCAGCAGCAGTCGGGGGAGCAATCAGCCCCAGCATTTT.

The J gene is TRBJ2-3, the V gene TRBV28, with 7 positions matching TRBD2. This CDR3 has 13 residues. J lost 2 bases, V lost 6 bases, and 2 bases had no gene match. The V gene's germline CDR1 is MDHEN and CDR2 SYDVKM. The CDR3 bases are TGTGCCAGCAGAACTAGCGACACAGATACGCAGTATTTT. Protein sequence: CASRTSDTDTQYF.

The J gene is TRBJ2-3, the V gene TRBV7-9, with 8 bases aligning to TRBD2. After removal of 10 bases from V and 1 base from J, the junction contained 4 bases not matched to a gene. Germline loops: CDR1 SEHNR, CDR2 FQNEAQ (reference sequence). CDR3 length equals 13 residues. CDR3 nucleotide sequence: TGTGCCAACGGGAGGGAGGGCACAGATACGCAGTATTTT. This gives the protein CANGREGTDTQYF.

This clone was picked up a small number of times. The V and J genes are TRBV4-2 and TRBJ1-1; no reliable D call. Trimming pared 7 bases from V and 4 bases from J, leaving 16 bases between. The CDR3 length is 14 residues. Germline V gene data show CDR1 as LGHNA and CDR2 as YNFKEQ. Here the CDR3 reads CASNRHPLSTEAFF. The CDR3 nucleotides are TGTGCCAGCAACAGACACCCTCTTTCCACTGAAGCTTTCTTT.

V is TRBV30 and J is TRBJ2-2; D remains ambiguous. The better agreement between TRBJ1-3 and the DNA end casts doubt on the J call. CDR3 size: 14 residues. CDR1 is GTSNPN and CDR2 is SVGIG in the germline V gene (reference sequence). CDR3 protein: CAWSVDMTGNTIYF. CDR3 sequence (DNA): TGTGCCTGGAGTGTAGATATGACTGGAAACACCATATATTTT.

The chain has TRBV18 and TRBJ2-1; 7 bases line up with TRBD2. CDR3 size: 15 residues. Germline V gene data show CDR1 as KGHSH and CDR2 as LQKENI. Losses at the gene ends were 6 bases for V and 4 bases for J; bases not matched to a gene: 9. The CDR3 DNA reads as TGTGCCAGCTCGAATCCCGGGACTACGTACAATGAGCAGTTCTTC. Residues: CASSNPGTTYNEQFF.

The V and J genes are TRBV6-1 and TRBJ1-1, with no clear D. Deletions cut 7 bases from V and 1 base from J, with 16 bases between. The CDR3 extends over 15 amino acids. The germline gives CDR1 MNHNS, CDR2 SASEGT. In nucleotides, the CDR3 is TGTGCCAGCATTACGGGCCCCGGCCGGAACACTGAAGCTTTCTTT. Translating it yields CASITGPGRNTEAFF.

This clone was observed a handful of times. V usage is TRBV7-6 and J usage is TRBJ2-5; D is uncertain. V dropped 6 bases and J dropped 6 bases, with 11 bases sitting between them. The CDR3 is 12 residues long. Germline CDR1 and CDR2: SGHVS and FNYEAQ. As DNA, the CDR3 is TGTGCCAGCAGTCTTTCAGCTCAGACCCAGTACTTC. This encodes CASSLSAQTQYF.

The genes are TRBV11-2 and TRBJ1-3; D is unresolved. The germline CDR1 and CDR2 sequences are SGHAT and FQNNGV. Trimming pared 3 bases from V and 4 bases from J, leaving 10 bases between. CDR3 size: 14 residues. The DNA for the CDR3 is TGTGCCAGCAGCTTGTCAAGGTCCGGAAACACCATATATTTT. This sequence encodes CASSLSRSGNTIYF.

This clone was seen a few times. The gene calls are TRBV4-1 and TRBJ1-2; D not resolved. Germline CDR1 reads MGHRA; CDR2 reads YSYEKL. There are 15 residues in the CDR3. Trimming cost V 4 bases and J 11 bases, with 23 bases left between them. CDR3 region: CASSPFLVGYGGYTF. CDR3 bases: TGCGCCAGCAGCCCCTTTTTAGTGGGGTATGGAGGTTACACCTTC.

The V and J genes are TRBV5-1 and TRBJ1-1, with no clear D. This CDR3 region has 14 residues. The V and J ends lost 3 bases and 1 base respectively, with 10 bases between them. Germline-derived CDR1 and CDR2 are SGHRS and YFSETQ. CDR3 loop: CASSSGWGNTEAFF. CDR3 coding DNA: TGCGCCAGCAGCTCGGGTTGGGGGAACACTGAAGCTTTCTTT.

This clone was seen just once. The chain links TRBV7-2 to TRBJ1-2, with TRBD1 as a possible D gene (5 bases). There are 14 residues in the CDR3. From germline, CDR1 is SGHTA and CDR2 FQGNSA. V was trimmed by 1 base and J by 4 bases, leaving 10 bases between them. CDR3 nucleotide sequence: TGTGCCAGCAGCTTAGATGGGGCTATCTATGGCTACACCTTC. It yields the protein CASSLDGAIYGYTF. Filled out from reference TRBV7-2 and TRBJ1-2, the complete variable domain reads GAGVSQSPSNKVTEKGKDVELRCDPISGHTALYWYRQSLGQGLEFLIYFQGNSAPDKSGLPSDRFSAERTGGSVSTLTIQRTQQEDSAVYLCASSLDGAIYGYTFGSGTRLTVV.

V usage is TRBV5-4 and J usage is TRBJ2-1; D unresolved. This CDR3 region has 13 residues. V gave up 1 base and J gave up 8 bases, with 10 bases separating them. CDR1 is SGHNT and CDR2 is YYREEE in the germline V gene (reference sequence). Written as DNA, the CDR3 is TGTGCCAGCAGCTTGTCTCCAGTGGATGAGCAGTTCTTC. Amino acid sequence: CASSLSPVDEQFF.

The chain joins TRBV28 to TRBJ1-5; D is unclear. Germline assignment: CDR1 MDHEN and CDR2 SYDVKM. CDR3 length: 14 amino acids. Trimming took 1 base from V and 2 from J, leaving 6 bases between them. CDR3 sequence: CASSLLSRNQPQHF. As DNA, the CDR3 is TGTGCCAGCAGTTTATTAAGTCGCAATCAGCCCCAGCATTTT.

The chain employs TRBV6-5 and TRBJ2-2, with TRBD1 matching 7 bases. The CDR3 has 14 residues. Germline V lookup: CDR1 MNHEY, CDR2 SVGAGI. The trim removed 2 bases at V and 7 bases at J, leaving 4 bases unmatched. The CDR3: CASSYTGDHGELFF. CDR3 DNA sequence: TGTGCCAGCAGTTACACAGGGGATCACGGGGAGCTGTTTTTT.

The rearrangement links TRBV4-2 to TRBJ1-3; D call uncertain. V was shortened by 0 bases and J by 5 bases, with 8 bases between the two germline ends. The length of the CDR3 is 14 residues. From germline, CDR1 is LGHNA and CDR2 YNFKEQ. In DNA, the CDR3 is TGTGCCAGCAGCCAAGATGACGGGCGAAACACCATATATTTT. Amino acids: CASSQDDGRNTIYF.

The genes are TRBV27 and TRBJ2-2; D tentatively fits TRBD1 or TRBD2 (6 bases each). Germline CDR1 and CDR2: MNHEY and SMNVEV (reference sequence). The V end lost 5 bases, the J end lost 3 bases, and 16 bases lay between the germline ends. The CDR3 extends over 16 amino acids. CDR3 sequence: CASSPSGAGYTGELFF. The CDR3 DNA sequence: TGTGCCAGCAGTCCCTCGGGGGCGGGGTACACCGGGGAGCTGTTTTTT.

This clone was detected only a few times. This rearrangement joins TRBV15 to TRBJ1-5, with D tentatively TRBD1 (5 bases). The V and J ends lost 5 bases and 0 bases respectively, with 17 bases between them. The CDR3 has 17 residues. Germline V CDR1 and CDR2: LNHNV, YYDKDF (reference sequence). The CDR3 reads CATSLFRRGASNQPQHF. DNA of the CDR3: TGTGCCACCAGCTTATTTAGGCGAGGGGCTAGCAATCAGCCCCAGCATTTT.